This entry features one T cell receptor beta chain sequence. The target of this receptor is not known. Nothing much larger sits one base from this clone, and base qualities are not available. Taken from cysteine to phenylalanine, the CDR3 has 17 residues. The retained sequence is limited to the CDR3, 51 bases, with the frame set at the first base. CDR1 ENHRY and CDR2 SYGVKD were looked up in the germline V gene. V is pared back by 2 bases and J by 1 base, with 17 bases lying between the germline termini. This record comes from a study of technical replicates of blood from several donors (dated by TCRdb to 2015 to 2018). Library prep was done by the immunoSEQ multiplex PCR assay. The source is immuneACCESS, and TCRdb retained only in-frame sequences with V and J called. Part of the clones is not carried over; for the studies checked, unresolved V genes explain less than half of this, and the remainder is unexplained. Across this sample there are approximately 94,000 clones, with almost 97% seen only once. The ten largest clones add up to 0.36% of the sample.

This clonotype was sampled from a human donor in good health. The sequencing sample was made of T cells isolated from PBMCs. The V and J genes are TRBV10-3 and TRBJ1-2; TRBD1 could be the D gene, as 6 bases match. The nucleotide sequence reads as follows: TGTGCCATCAGTGAGAGGATGGTGGACAGAGATAACTATGGCTACACCTTC. The translation is CAISERMVDRDNYGYTF.